The 2 T cell receptor beta chains below were found in one sample sequenced in a study of cytomegalovirus exposure and HLA in healthy donors. The PCR employed 60 Vbeta primers together with 13 Jbeta primers. Clones were sequenced by immunoSEQ multiplex PCR, and TCRdb holds only the in-frame ones, with some missing. Of about 150,000 clones listed, about 64% are singletons. The sample comprised PBMCs. These receptors were taken from a woman in her fifties or sixties in good health and CMV-seropositive.

The chain joins TRBV28 to TRBJ1-1; D gene unclear. CDR3 length equals 11 residues. With 2 bases removed from V and 5 bases from J, the gap between germline ends came to 3 bases. Germline CDR1 reads MDHEN; CDR2 reads SYDVKM. Here the CDR3 DNA reads TGTGCCAGCAGTTTAATAACTGAAGCTTTCTTT. Its translation: CASSLITEAFF.

The V gene is TRBV28, the J gene TRBJ2-1; TRBD2 matches at 9 bases. The CDR3 runs to 14 residues. V lost 4 bases and J lost 4; bases outside the gene matches: 2. Germline CDR1 reads MDHEN; CDR2 reads SYDVKM. Here the CDR3 DNA reads TGTGCCAGCAGTTGGCTAGCGGGGTACAATGAGCAGTTCTTC. It translates to CASSWLAGYNEQFF.